The clone carrying this TCR beta chain was picked up a small number of times. The CDR3 is 12 residues long. Germline CDR1 SGHTA, CDR2 FQGNSA. With 1 base removed from V and 3 bases from J, the gap between germline ends came to 4 bases. The sample originates from a study of CD8+CD57+ T cells in acquired aplastic anemia. The template for TCR beta VDJ and CDR3 sequence profiling was genomic DNA. A single record per CDR3 protein comes from TCRdb applying MiXCR to the reads. The profile shows 40,000 to 45,000 distinct CDR3 sequences, about two thirds of them singletons. Sequencing was performed on sorted CD4+, CD8+, or CD8+CD57+ T cells (not recorded which) from PBMCs. The chain carries TRBV7-2 and TRBJ2-7, with D hard to call. The source of this sequence is a human donor in good health, serving as a control. CDR3 residues: CASSLDLYEQYF. The DNA of the CDR3 is TGTGCCAGCAGCTTAGACCTCTACGAGCAGTACTTC.